The clone carrying this TCR beta chain was counted between two and nine times. Its antigen remains unidentified. Using RNA transcripts, the TCR beta CDR3 regions were amplified. The workflow started with a first-round RT-PCR run with HTBI primers and then moved on to a second-round multiplex PCR. TCRdb re-analysed the multiplex PCR reads in MiXCR, keeping a single row per CDR3 protein. The sample lists 400,000 or so distinct CDR3 sequences; about a sixth were seen once. The data derive from a study of Graves' ophthalmopathy and Graves' hyperthyroidism. General study results and limits: Cross-validated, the 13-signature model showed 87.88%/81.08% sensitivity/specificity, and 80%/75% in the test set.

This CDR3 comprises 14 residues. CDR1 KGHSH and CDR2 LQKENI come from the germline V gene. Trimming stripped 8 bases from V and 2 bases from J, with 15 bases between. This sequence originates from an adult woman with stable Graves' hyperthyroidism. Material: peripheral blood. The chain links TRBV18 to TRBJ2-5; perhaps TRBD1 as D (5 bases). This CDR3 is CASQSTQGQETQYF. CDR3 coding DNA: TGTGCCAGCCAGTCGACCCAGGGACAAGAGACCCAGTACTTC.